The entry below describes one T cell receptor (beta chain). Its antigen is as yet unknown. Naive CD8 cells lacked CD45RO and underwent positive selection for CCR7, leaving out terminally differentiated effector memory CD45RA+ cells. The sample is drawn from a study of shared clonotypes between healthy human individuals. Study summary: Ranging from 18 to 49 in age, donors were two women and a few men.

Points from the study as a whole: Richness estimates generally favored naive over memory subsets.

As handled by the study authors: ImmunoSEQ output lacked quality scores and full-length reads, limiting matched filtering. Method: immunoSEQ multiplex PCR; TCRdb's copy keeps in-frame clones and lacks some. V and J calls and clone size follow that table, whereas D and trimming were derived from the DNA. This table has over 2,000,000 clones, 93% appearing once. Per germline, CDR1 SGHNT and CDR2 YYREEE (reference sequence). V dropped 6 bases and J dropped 0 bases, with 13 bases sitting between them. CDR3 length: 15 residues. Sequenced input: naive CD8+ T cells from PBMCs. The chain carries TRBV5-4 and TRBJ2-1; D unresolved. This sequence was found in a man aged 18 to 30 in good health. Some clones in this sample may be carry-over from other donors' samples. The CDR3 here is CASTPYDSSYNEQFF. The CDR3 nucleotides read TGTGCCAGCACCCCGTACGATTCCTCCTACAATGAGCAGTTCTTC.